These 2 T cell receptor beta chains share one sample of origin, sequenced in a study of cytomegalovirus exposure and HLA in healthy donors. The PCR had 60 Vbeta and 13 Jbeta primers. Here immunoSEQ multiplex PCR was the method, and the copy in TCRdb shows in-frame clones only, minus some. Among about 130,000 clones listed, 8.5% to 10% were seen once. Specimen: PBMCs. The receptors were gathered from a man aged 40-49 years in good health and CMV-seronegative.

This clone has more than one count but fewer than ten. The chain joins TRBV28 to TRBJ2-5, with TRBD1 matching over 11 bases. Gene TRBJ2-7 matches the end of the DNA better, so the J call may be wrong. The CDR3 has 15 amino acids. Germline V lookup: CDR1 MDHEN, CDR2 SYDVKM. CDR3 loop: CASRTVGQGAYEQYF. In DNA, the CDR3 is TGTGCCAGCAGGACAGTCGGACAGGGGGCGTACGAGCAGTACTTC.

The CDR3 here is CASSVVAGAYNEQFF. Written as DNA, the CDR3 is TGTGCCAGCAGCGTAGTAGCGGGGGCCTACAATGAGCAGTTCTTC. J is TRBJ2-1 and V is TRBV9, with 9 positions matching TRBD2. The trim removed 0 bases at V and 2 bases at J, leaving 0 bases unmatched. This CDR3 spans 15 amino acids. Germline CDR1 and CDR2: SGDLS and YYNGEE.